A single sample is the source of the 20 T cell receptor beta chains below, sequenced in a study of shared clonotypes between healthy human individuals. Assay: immunoSEQ multiplex PCR; the TCRdb copy retains only in-frame clones and omits some. The table includes some 2.4 million clones, roughly 93% detected once. The sample comprised naive CD4+ T cells from PBMCs. As to subset: CD45RA+ positively selected. These receptors were obtained from a man aged 18 to 35 in good health. Some clones in this sample may be carry-over from other donors' samples.

The rearrangement uses TRBV27 and TRBJ2-7, with TRBD2 matching 15 bases. The germline gives CDR1 MNHEY, CDR2 SMNVEV (reference sequence). This CDR3 comprises 20 residues. V lost 3 bases and J lost 2; bases outside the gene matches: 14. DNA of the CDR3: TGTGCCAGCAGTTTGATGGGGACTAGCGGGAGGAAAAGCAGCCCCTACGAGCAGTACTTC. Translated, it gives CASSLMGTSGRKSSPYEQYF.

The J gene is TRBJ2-7, the V gene TRBV28, with TRBD1 matching 8 bases. CDR1 is MDHEN and CDR2 is SYDVKM in the germline V gene. There are 17 residues in the CDR3. The J segment lost 1 base and the V segment lost 7 bases, leaving 15 bases of the junction unmatched. The CDR3 loop is CASTRFRGQGASYEQYF. The CDR3 coding sequence is TGTGCCAGCACCAGATTCCGGGGGCAGGGGGCTTCCTACGAGCAGTACTTC.

This clone was seen only once. The J gene is TRBJ2-1, the V gene TRBV27; D might be TRBD1 or TRBD2, each matching 5 bases. CDR1 MNHEY and CDR2 SMNVEV come from the germline V gene (reference sequence). The CDR3 contains 19 residues. V lost 5 bases and J 5 bases, leaving 28 bases between the germline ends. Here the CDR3 reads CASSKGPDRVRTRDNEQFF. In nucleotides, the CDR3 is TGTGCCAGCAGTAAGGGACCCGATCGGGTGCGAACTAGAGACAATGAGCAGTTCTTC.

The J gene is TRBJ2-2, the V gene TRBV10-1, with D possibly matching TRBD1 (5 bases). The CDR3 runs to 14 residues. Germline V CDR1 and CDR2: WNHNN, SYGVQD (reference sequence). V dropped 5 bases and J dropped 1 base, with 8 bases sitting between them. The CDR3 nucleotides read TGCGCCAGCAGTCCTGACAGGAACACCGGGGAGCTGTTTTTT. It yields the protein CASSPDRNTGELFF.

The chain employs TRBV5-1 and TRBJ1-6; TRBD1 might be the D (5 bases). The CDR3 is made up of 14 amino acids. Trimming took 4 bases from V and 6 from J, leaving 11 bases between them. Per germline, CDR1 SGHRS and CDR2 YFSETQ. CDR3 sequence reads: CASSQGRPNSPLHF. CDR3 nucleotides: TGCGCCAGCAGCCAGGGACGGCCTAATTCACCCCTCCACTTT.

This chain joins TRBV7-2 and TRBJ1-1; 7 bases map to TRBD1. Trimming cost V 0 bases and J 4 bases; bases outside gene matches: 8. The CDR3 length is 16 residues. Germline CDR1 is SGHTA and CDR2 is FQGNSA. This CDR3 reads CASSLAGDSSITEAFF. The CDR3 bases are TGTGCCAGCAGCTTAGCGGGGGACAGCTCCATCACTGAAGCTTTCTTT.

This clone was picked up one time. The chain uses TRBV28 and TRBJ2-7; 10 positions match TRBD1. The CDR3 spans 15 residues. CDR1 is MDHEN, CDR2 SYDVKM, per germline. V was clipped by 5 bases and J by 5 bases; unmatched bases: 9. CDR3 residues: CASSDGGTGADEQYF. In DNA, the CDR3 is TGTGCCAGCAGTGACGGCGGGACAGGGGCAGACGAGCAGTACTTC.

The chain couples TRBV5-1 to TRBJ2-1; no clear D. Per germline, CDR1 SGHRS and CDR2 YFSETQ. CDR3 length: 13 residues. The V end lost 4 bases, the J end lost 8 bases, and 13 bases lay between the germline ends. CDR3: CASSLGPADEQFF. CDR3 sequence (DNA): TGCGCCAGCAGCCTCGGTCCAGCCGATGAGCAGTTCTTC.

This chain uses TRBV10-3 with TRBJ2-7; 8 nucleotides match TRBD2. The V gene's germline CDR1 is ENHRY and CDR2 SYGVKD. The V and J ends lost 4 bases and 5 bases, in that order; junction bases with no gene match: 1. CDR3 size: 12 residues. The CDR3 spells CAISAGGDEQYF. The CDR3 nucleotides are TGTGCCATCAGTGCGGGGGGGGACGAGCAGTACTTC.

V is TRBV10-2 and J is TRBJ1-4; D gene unclear. V gave up 6 bases and J gave up 7 bases, with 18 bases separating them. The CDR3 is made up of 15 amino acids. The germline CDR1 and CDR2 sequences are WSHSY and SAAADI. Here the CDR3 DNA reads TGCGCCAGCAGCCACTTTAGGGAGGAGCGTGAAAAACTGTTTTTT. It translates to CASSHFREEREKLFF.

V gene TRBV7-6 combines with J gene TRBJ2-1; 9 bases fit TRBD1. Trimming took 7 bases from V and 8 from J; bases not matched to a gene: 6. Germline V gene sequence: CDR1 SGHVS, CDR2 FNYEAQ. The CDR3 has 13 amino acids. CDR3 protein: CASKGQGTHEQFF. The CDR3 bases are TGTGCCAGCAAGGGACAGGGTACCCATGAGCAGTTCTTC. The whole variable domain, remainder taken from reference TRBV7-6 and TRBJ2-1, is GAGVSQSPRYKVTKRGQDVALRCDPISGHVSLYWYRQALGQGPEFLTYFNYEAQQDKSGLPNDRFSAERPEGSISTLTIQRTEQRDSAMYRCASKGQGTHEQFFGPGTRLTVL.

This clone was recorded a few times. The chain combines TRBV29-1 with TRBJ1-1, with TRBD1 identical over 7 bases. The CDR3 extends over 14 amino acids. Trimming took 7 bases from V and 4 from J; bases not matched to a gene: 12. CDR1 is SQVTM, CDR2 ANQGSEA, per germline. In DNA, the CDR3 is TGCAGCGCAGGGGGGGGCCTGGTACGCACTGAAGCTTTCTTT. This sequence encodes CSAGGGLVRTEAFF.

The chain couples TRBV7-2 to TRBJ2-5, with 8 nucleotides matching TRBD1. With V trimmed by 4 bases and J by 3 bases, 7 bases remained unmatched. Germline V lookup: CDR1 SGHTA, CDR2 FQGNSA. The length of the CDR3 is 15 residues. The DNA of the CDR3 is TGTGCCAGCAGCTCCCGACCAGGGGGCGAAGAGACCCAGTACTTC. As protein: CASSSRPGGEETQYF.

This chain connects TRBV27 to TRBJ2-1, with D possibly matching TRBD2 (6 bases). The germline V and J ends were trimmed by 6 bases and 6 bases, with 21 bases remaining between them. The germline V gene encodes CDR1 MNHEY and CDR2 SMNVEV (reference sequence). The CDR3 loop spans 16 amino acids. The CDR3 here is CASSRGSGSSRNEQFF. Here the CDR3 DNA reads TGTGCCAGCAGCCGGGGGAGCGGGTCGTCTCGCAATGAGCAGTTCTTC.

The rearrangement links TRBV5-1 to TRBJ1-6; TRBD1 might be the D (5 bases). V lost 0 bases and J lost 7, with 14 bases in between. The length of the CDR3 is 16 residues. Germline V gives CDR1 SGHRS, CDR2 YFSETQ. The CDR3 sequence is CASSLAVGRDNSPLHF. CDR3 bases: TGCGCCAGCAGCTTGGCTGTTGGCAGGGACAATTCACCCCTCCACTTT.

This rearrangement joins TRBV10-3 to TRBJ2-3; 7 nucleotides agree with TRBD1. This CDR3 is built from 14 residues. Germline CDR1 reads ENHRY; CDR2 reads SYGVKD. After removal of 6 bases from V and 2 bases from J, the junction contained 5 bases not matched to a gene. The DNA for the CDR3 is TGTGCCATCAGCTCGACAGGGTCCACAGATACGCAGTATTTT. Encoded protein: CAISSTGSTDTQYF.

The chain is built from TRBV7-7 and TRBJ2-5, with a tentative D call TRBD1 (6 bases). Per germline, CDR1 SSHAT and CDR2 FNYEAQ (reference sequence). The CDR3 spans 14 residues. V lost 5 bases to trimming and J lost 4 bases, with 14 bases between them. CDR3 coding DNA: TGTGCCAGCAGCCAGTTGACAGGTCCAGAGACCCAGTACTTC. Protein: CASSQLTGPETQYF.

This chain joins TRBV28 and TRBJ2-3; 11 nucleotides match TRBD2. Germline CDR1 MDHEN, CDR2 SYDVKM. The CDR3 runs to 16 residues. The V gene end was trimmed by 6 bases and the J gene end by 1 base; junction bases not matched to a gene: 6. This chain's CDR3 is CASRTATSGGTDTQYF. The CDR3, as DNA: TGTGCCAGCAGAACCGCGACTAGCGGGGGCACAGATACGCAGTATTTT.

The chain combines TRBV15 with TRBJ2-4; D remains unclear. Germline values: CDR1 LNHNV, CDR2 YYDKDF (reference sequence). The ends were cut back, 0 bases at V and 1 base at J, with 10 bases in the middle. CDR3 length: 16 amino acids. CDR3 sequence (DNA): TGTGCCACCAGCAGAGAAGGCATGGGTGCCAAAAACATTCAGTACTTC. This encodes CATSREGMGAKNIQYF.

The rearrangement uses TRBV28 and TRBJ2-1; TRBD2 might be the D (6 bases). V was pared by 0 bases and J by 7 bases, with 10 bases between. Germline CDR1 and CDR2: MDHEN and SYDVKM. This CDR3 comprises 14 residues. This CDR3 reads CASSLWGTLNEQFF. The CDR3 DNA follows: TGTGCCAGCAGTTTATGGGGGACTCTGAATGAGCAGTTCTTC.